Following are 5 T cell receptor beta chains from one sample sequenced in a study of T cells in Graves' hyperthyroidism and ophthalmopathy. TCR beta CDR3 sequences were amplified from RNA transcripts. A first-round RT-PCR of the TCR CDR3 used the HTBI primer set. One entry per CDR3 protein, called by TCRdb with MiXCR from the multiplex PCR reads. The sample lists around 600,000 distinct CDR3 sequences, 14% occurring once. Sequences were obtained from blood. All receptors come from a woman aged 50 to 60 with Graves' ophthalmopathy.

Worth noting for this clonotype: The junction departs from the called germline gene at one end, perhaps through a read error. The gene calls are TRBV7-6 and TRBJ1-1; D unresolved. This CDR3 is built from 13 residues. The germline CDR1 and CDR2 sequences are SGHVS and FNYEAQ. The CDR3 here is CASSPALNTKAFF. The CDR3 coding sequence is TGTGCCAGCAGCCCGGCCCTGAACACTAAAGCTTTCTTT.

The sample holds many counts of this clonotype. The genes are TRBV20-1 and TRBJ2-7, with D perhaps assigned TRBD1 or TRBD2 (5 bases each). V was pared by 2 bases and J by 0 bases, with 14 bases between. Germline CDR1 DFQATT, CDR2 SNEGSKA (reference sequence). The CDR3 length is 15 residues. CDR3 sequence: CSARNRGTLSYEQYF. Here the CDR3 DNA reads TGCAGTGCTAGAAATCGAGGGACCCTCTCCTACGAGCAGTACTTC.

About this clonotype: A much larger clone sits a single nucleotide away, making a read error possible. The chain joins TRBV27 to TRBJ1-1; TRBD1 aligns across 9 bases. Germline CDR1 is MNHEY and CDR2 is SMNVEV (reference sequence). The CDR3 loop spans 16 amino acids. The V gene end was trimmed by 5 bases and the J gene end by 6 bases; junction bases not matched to a gene: 13. The chain's CDR3 is CASSPTRGTGRPEAFF. CDR3 DNA: TGTGCCAGCAGTCCAACACGCGGGACAGGGAGACCTGAAGCTTTCTTT.

This clonotype came up a few times. The chain is built from TRBV9 and TRBJ2-3, with a weak D call TRBD2 (5 bases). The CDR3 extends over 16 amino acids. Per germline, CDR1 SGDLS and CDR2 YYNGEE. The V end lost 0 bases, the J end lost 1 base, and 12 bases lay between the germline ends. The CDR3 loop is CASSVGGETGTDTQYF. Written as DNA, the CDR3 is TGTGCCAGCAGCGTAGGTGGGGAGACGGGCACAGATACGCAGTATTTT.

V gene TRBV12-3 or TRBV12-4 combines with J gene TRBJ1-4, with 7 bases matching TRBD1. This CDR3 spans 15 amino acids. J was trimmed by 3 bases and V by 6 bases; bases with no gene match: 7. The CDR3 nucleotides are TGTGCCAGCAGGATAAGGGACAGCCCTAATGAAAAACTGTTTTTT. Its translation: CASRIRDSPNEKLFF.